This T cell receptor beta chain derives from a study of T cell clonality in common variable immunodeficiency. CDR3 length equals 14 residues. The V end was cut by 4 bases, the J end by 3 bases, with 13 bases between. Germline V gene lookup returns CDR1 SGHAT and CDR2 FQNNGV. This clone has ten or more counts. Its specificity is not known. The read stops 3 residues short of the end of the CDR3; the missing end is completed from the germline J gene. Most patients and controls had Caucasian heritage. Data came from immunoSEQ multiplex PCR; TCRdb stores just in-frame clones and leaves some out. The sample counts some 38,000 clones, none seen once; the ten largest own approximately 9.4%. Study findings and constraints: Reportedly, TCR beta sequences from common variable immunodeficiency showed fewer deletions and N-nucleotide insertions. Repertoire-complication correlations in CVID were limited by patient heterogeneity.

The chain has TRBV11-2 and TRBJ2-7; D is undetermined. The receptor was derived from a person aged 18 to 75 in good health. The sequenced material came from peripheral blood mononuclear cells. The CDR3 loop is CASSYPTASYEQYF. The CDR3 DNA, read in part, is TGTGCCAGCAGCTACCCGACCGCTAGCTACGAG.